This is a list of T cell receptor beta chains from one sample in a study of T-cell memory formation after mild COVID-19. TCRdb fed the 5' RACE reads into MiXCR, producing one record per CDR3 protein. The data contain 390,000 or so distinct CDR3 sequences, roughly 15% of them singletons. Source material: PBMCs or a T cell subset sorted from them (not recorded which). Receptor source: a man younger than 35 who had mild COVID-19 (a few samples of this study predate the infection). Cell type and time point are not known. The CDR3 runs from the conserved cysteine through the conserved F or W. Fields, in order: J gene, V gene, D gene, clone size, CDR3 protein, CDR3 DNA. A D gene is named only where the DNA matches it firmly. Clone size is not always given. Where it is, it says once, few, many or a class for expanded clones.

TRBJ2-3	TRBV14	NA	NA	CASSQDISDTQYF	TGTGCCAGCAGCCAAGATATATCAGATACGCAGTATTTT
TRBJ1-1	TRBV6-5	TRBD1	NA	CASSQGQGTTEAFF	TGTGCCAGCAGTCAGGGACAGGGGACGACTGAAGCTTTCTTT
TRBJ2-2	TRBV7-6	TRBD1	NA	CASSLGQGPSGELFF	TGTGCCAGCAGCTTAGGACAGGGCCCGAGCGGGGAGCTGTTTTTT
TRBJ2-3	TRBV20-1	NA	NA	CSADGDSSTDTQYF	TGCAGTGCTGATGGGGACTCAAGCACAGATACGCAGTATTTT
TRBJ2-1	TRBV11-2	TRBD2	few	CASSPQGLAGRSSYNEQFF	TGTGCCAGCAGCCCCCAGGGACTAGCGGGGCGGAGCTCCTACAATGAGCAGTTCTTC
TRBJ2-3	TRBV11-2	TRBD2	NA	CASSLEVGLAGAGTQYF	TGTGCCAGCAGCTTAGAGGTTGGACTAGCGGGGGCGGGTACGCAGTATTTT
TRBJ2-3	TRBV12-3/TRBV12-4	TRBD2	NA	CASIGRATDTQYF	TGTGCCAGCATCGGGAGGGCCACAGATACGCAGTATTTT
TRBJ1-1	TRBV6-5	NA	NA	CASSTYFAEAFF	TGTGCCAGCAGTACTTATTTCGCTGAAGCTTTCTTT
TRBJ2-1	TRBV9	TRBD2	few	CASSVGTHSGDEQFF	TGTGCCAGCAGCGTAGGTACCCATAGCGGGGACGAGCAGTTCTTC
TRBJ2-1	TRBV9	TRBD2	NA	CASSDGTSGGEQFF	TGTGCCAGCAGCGACGGGACTAGCGGGGGTGAGCAGTTCTTC
TRBJ2-3	TRBV27	NA	NA	CASSLKGHSSTDTQYF	TGTGCCAGCAGTTTGAAGGGGCACTCTAGCACAGATACGCAGTATTTT